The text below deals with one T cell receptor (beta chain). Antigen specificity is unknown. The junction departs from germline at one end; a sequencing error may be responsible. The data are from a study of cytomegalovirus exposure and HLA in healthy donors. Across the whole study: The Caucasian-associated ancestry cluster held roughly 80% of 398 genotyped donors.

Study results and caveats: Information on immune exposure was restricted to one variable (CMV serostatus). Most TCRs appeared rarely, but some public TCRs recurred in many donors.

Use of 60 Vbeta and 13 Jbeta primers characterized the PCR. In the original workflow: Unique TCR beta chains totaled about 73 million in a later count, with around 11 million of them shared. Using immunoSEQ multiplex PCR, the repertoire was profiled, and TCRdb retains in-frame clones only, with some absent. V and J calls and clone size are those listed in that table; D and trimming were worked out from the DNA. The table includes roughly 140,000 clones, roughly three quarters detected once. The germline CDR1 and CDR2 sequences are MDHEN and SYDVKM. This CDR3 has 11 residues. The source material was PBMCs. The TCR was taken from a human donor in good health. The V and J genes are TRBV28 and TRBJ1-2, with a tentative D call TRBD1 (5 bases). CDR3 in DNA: TGCGCCCTTCTGGGGGGAACTGGCTACACCTTC. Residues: CALLGGTGYTF.